This TCR beta chain was sequenced in a study of technical replicates of blood from four donors. The germline V gene has CDR1 MNHNS and CDR2 SASEGT. This CDR3 contains 16 residues. Trimming shortened V by 4 bases and J by 2 bases, and 14 bases separated the two germline ends. Using immunoSEQ multiplex PCR, the repertoire was profiled, and TCRdb retains in-frame clones only, with some absent. The sample contains 30,000 to 40,000 clones, over 85% of which appear only once. The rearrangement links TRBV6-1 to TRBJ2-2, with a weak D call TRBD1 (6 bases). The TCR was taken from a human donor in good health. Some clones in this sample may be carry-over from other donors' samples. Sequenced: PBMCs. CDR3: CASSGQVNGNTGELFF. The CDR3 DNA is TGTGCCAGCAGTGGACAGGTGAATGGTAACACCGGGGAGCTGTTTTTT.